This T cell receptor (beta chain) derives from a study of shared T cell receptors in the human thymus (dated by TCRdb to 2020 to 2023). As for the study more broadly: The study examined how self-reactive, shared T-cell receptor alpha chains are generated in the human thymus.

Library construction relied on the immunoSEQ multiplex PCR assay. As stored in TCRdb, this immuneACCESS dataset retains in-frame rearrangements with V and J assigned. A fraction of the clones does not appear; measured against another copy, unresolved V genes explain less than half of the discrepancy, and the remainder lacks a known reason. This sample lists some 720,000 clones; 70% to 90% were detected once. In total, the top ten clones hold 0.01% of the sample. Worth noting for this clone: Its antigen target is currently unknown. There are no base qualities to consult, and no much larger clone falls within one base.

CDR1 and CDR2 (LGHNA, YNFKEQ) derive from the germline V gene. Taken from cysteine to phenylalanine, the CDR3 has 16 residues. The CDR3 DNA has 48 bases and is translated from base 1. The junction carries 18 bases between V and J, which are trimmed by 6 bases and 4 bases respectively. The same sample was also studied in work on human thymus T cells. Per that second paper: The donors were immunologically healthy infants in Finland who had open corrective cardiac surgery for congenital heart defects. Thymus tissue was obtained as surgical resects removed during corrective cardiac surgery. V and J gene segment usage appeared biased in both thymic and peripheral blood repertoires. The related research reported highly overlapping thymic TCR repertoires among unrelated individuals. The study used 7 or 8 infant thymus samples plus four related peripheral blood samples to characterize TCR alpha and beta repertoires. The infant donors were about 7 to 250 days old, and the cohort included six or seven males and a couple of females. Thymocytes were freed from the tissue by mechanical means and kept at -70 degrees C as pellets of roughly 9-30 million cells. A QIAsymphony instrument was used to extract genomic DNA from the frozen cell pellets. The immunoSEQ multiplex PCR assay was used to amplify the TCRB and TCRAD loci from a standardized quantity of quality-controlled genomic DNA. The amplicons covered the V(D)J region and were long enough to include the CDR3 and to identify the V and J genes. Through the commercial immunoSEQ service, the amplicons were sequenced on an Illumina platform. Primer bias and sequencing errors were corrected using previously described methods, and TCRAD and TCRB definitions followed the IMGT database. The repertoires were analysed using immunoSEQ Analyzer 3.0 and VDJTools for basic statistics, V/J segment usage, diversity estimates, rarefaction and pairwise overlap. Diversity was estimated with Chao1, ChaoE, Efron-Thisted, Shannon and inverse Simpson indices, and also on datasets down-sampled to the smallest sample. Repertoire overlap was determined by strict matching of CDR3 nucleotide sequence, V gene and J gene, and Jaccard-based multidimensional scaling clustering was applied. On average, about 810,000 unique TCRB clonotypes were obtained from thymus samples, compared with approximately 82,000 from blood samples.

Here the chain combines TRBV4-2 and TRBJ2-2; the D gene is perhaps TRBD1, from 5 matching bases. Specimen: thymocytes. The source of this sequence is a boy under three years old with a congenital heart defect. Donor details come from another sample of the same person, matched by shared clones. The CDR3 protein sequence reads: CASSTADQGSTGELFF. The nucleotide sequence reads TGTGCCAGCAGTACAGCCGATCAGGGAAGCACCGGGGAGCTGTTTTTT.